This TCR beta chain was sequenced during a study of response to subunit inactivated influenza vaccine. Study results and limitations: Each seasonal flu vaccination may recruit only limited new T cells, authors suggested.

Points on this clonotype: The antigen remains undetermined.

MiXCR was run by TCRdb on the RT-PCR reads, yielding one entry per CDR3 protein. The sample carries about 800,000 distinct CDR3 sequences, 21% recorded once. The ends were cut back, 2 bases at V and 5 bases at J, with 2 bases in the middle. Looked up from germline, CDR1 is LGHDT and CDR2 is YNNKEL (reference sequence). The CDR3 spans 11 residues. The sequence came from a man aged 50-59 years who received an inactivated influenza vaccine. The rearrangement joins TRBV3-1 to TRBJ2-3; D not certain. The sequencing here drew on PBMCs from blood, taken more than 4 days after vaccination. The chain's CDR3 is CASSQKDTQYF. The CDR3 DNA reads as TGTGCCAGCAGCCAAAAAGATACGCAGTATTTT.